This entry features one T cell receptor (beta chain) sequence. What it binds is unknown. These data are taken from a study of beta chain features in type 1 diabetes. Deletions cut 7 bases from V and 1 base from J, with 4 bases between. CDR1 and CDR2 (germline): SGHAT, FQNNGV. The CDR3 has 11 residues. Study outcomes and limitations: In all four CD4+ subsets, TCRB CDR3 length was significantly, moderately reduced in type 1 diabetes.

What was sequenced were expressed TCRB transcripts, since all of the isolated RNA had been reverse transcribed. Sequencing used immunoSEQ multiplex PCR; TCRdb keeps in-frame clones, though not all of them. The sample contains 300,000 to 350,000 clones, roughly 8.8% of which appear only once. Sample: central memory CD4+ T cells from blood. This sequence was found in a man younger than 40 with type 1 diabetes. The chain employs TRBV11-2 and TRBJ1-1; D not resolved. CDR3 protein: CASKENTEAFF. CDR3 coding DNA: TGTGCCAGCAAGGAGAACACTGAAGCTTTCTTT.